The clone carrying this T cell receptor beta chain has only a few counts. Antigen: not known. The CDR3 is 12 amino acids. The germline V and J ends were trimmed by 2 bases and 3 bases, with 5 bases remaining between them. The germline gives CDR1 SGHTA, CDR2 FQGNSA. This sample was taken from a study of beta chain features in type 1 diabetes. General study findings and limits: Naive, central memory and regulatory TCRB repertoires appeared more similar among patients than healthy donors. Researchers caution that PCR might favor shorter templates, equally among patients and controls. There was a moderate but significant shortening of TCRB CDR3s in all four CD4+ subsets of Type 1 diabetes patients.

Over 95% purity was reached by all sorted populations. Expressed TCRB transcripts were sequenced, since all the RNA that had been isolated was reverse transcribed. Some clones are missing from TCRdb's copy, which holds only in-frame ones; the method was immunoSEQ multiplex PCR. The repertoire holds fewer than 900,000 clones, roughly a sixth seen once, with roughly 0.025% in the top ten. The sample was naive CD4+ T cells from blood. The rearrangement uses TRBV7-2 and TRBJ2-7; D call uncertain. The receptor was derived from a woman aged 18-29 years in good health. The CDR3 sequence: CASSLSDYEQYF. For the CDR3, the DNA is TGTGCCAGCAGCTTAAGTGACTACGAGCAGTACTTC.